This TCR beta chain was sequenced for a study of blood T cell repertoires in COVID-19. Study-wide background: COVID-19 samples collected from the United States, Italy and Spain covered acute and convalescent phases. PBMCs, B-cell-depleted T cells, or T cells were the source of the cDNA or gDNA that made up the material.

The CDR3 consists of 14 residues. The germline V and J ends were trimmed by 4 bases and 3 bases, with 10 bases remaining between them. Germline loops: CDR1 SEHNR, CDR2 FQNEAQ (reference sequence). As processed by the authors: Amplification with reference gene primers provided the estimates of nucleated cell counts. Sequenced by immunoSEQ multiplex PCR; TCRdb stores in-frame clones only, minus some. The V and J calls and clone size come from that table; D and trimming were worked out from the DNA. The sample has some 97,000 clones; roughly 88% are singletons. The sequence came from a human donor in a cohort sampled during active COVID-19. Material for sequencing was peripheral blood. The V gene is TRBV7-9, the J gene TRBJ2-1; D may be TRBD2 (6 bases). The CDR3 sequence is CASSSGLNYNEQFF. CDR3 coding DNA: TGTGCCAGCAGCTCAGGACTAAACTACAATGAGCAGTTCTTC.